Listed below are T cell receptor beta chains from one sample, sequenced in a study of T cell responses to AZD1222 COVID-19 vaccine. Sequencing was performed with immunoSEQ multiplex PCR; in TCRdb, only in-frame clones are kept and a portion is missing. The top ten clones hold about 3.2% of a sample with about 140,000 clones, roughly 90% of them seen once. Source: peripheral blood, taken on day 0 of AZD1222 vaccination. All receptors derive from an adult in good health. CDR3s include the opening cysteine and the closing phenylalanine or tryptophan. Each record gives: D gene, CDR3 length, V gene, J gene, clone size, CDR3 protein, CDR3 DNA. A D gene is named only where the DNA matches it firmly. Expanded clones are given a class, and other clones once, few, many or no size at all.

NA,14,TRBV4-2,TRBJ2-1,NA,CASSQDEDWYEQFF,TGTGCCAGCAGCCAAGATGAGGACTGGTATGAGCAGTTCTTC
NA,13,TRBV6-4,TRBJ1-1,NA,CASSDGQNTEAFF,TGTGCCAGCAGTGATGGTCAGAACACTGAAGCTTTCTTT
NA,11,TRBV4-2,TRBJ2-1,NA,CASSQGGGRFF,TGTGCCAGCAGCCAGGGCGGGGGCCGGTTCTTC
NA,14,TRBV30,TRBJ1-2,once,CAWSDSPGIYGYTF,TGTGCCTGGAGTGACAGTCCAGGGATCTATGGCTACACCTTC
TRBD2,12,TRBV7-6,TRBJ2-5,NA,CASTSGAETQYF,TGTGCCAGCACTAGCGGGGCAGAGACCCAGTACTTC
NA,15,TRBV7-9,TRBJ1-1,NA,CASSFKNGPETEAFF,TGTGCCAGCAGCTTCAAGAACGGGCCGGAGACTGAAGCTTTCTTT
NA,13,TRBV4-2,TRBJ1-1,NA,CASSQGRNTEAFF,TGTGCCAGCAGCCAAGGGCGAAACACTGAAGCTTTCTTT
TRBD1,14,TRBV2,TRBJ1-1,NA,CASSSDRENTEAFF,TGTGCCAGCAGTTCGGACAGGGAGAACACTGAAGCTTTCTTT
NA,14,TRBV7-2,TRBJ2-3,NA,CASSYQMNTDTQYF,TGTGCCAGCAGCTACCAGATGAACACAGATACGCAGTATTTT
NA,15,TRBV4-2,TRBJ1-4,NA,CASSRDTATNEKLFF,TGTGCCAGCAGCCGCGACACTGCAACTAATGAAAAACTGTTTTTT
NA,13,TRBV14,TRBJ2-7,NA,CASSQVWQREQYF,TGTGCCAGCAGCCAGGTTTGGCAGCGGGAGCAGTACTTC
TRBD1,14,TRBV18,TRBJ1-5,NA,CASSPGQGNQPQHF,TGTGCCAGCTCACCGGGACAGGGTAATCAGCCCCAGCATTTT
NA,15,TRBV18,TRBJ1-2,NA,CASSPDRGGSYGYTF,TGTGCCAGCTCCCCAGATCGGGGGGGCAGCTATGGCTACACCTTC
NA,14,TRBV7-8,TRBJ2-1,NA,CASSLNELQNEQFF,TGTGCCAGCAGCTTAAATGAGCTGCAGAATGAGCAGTTCTTC
NA,13,TRBV6-5,TRBJ2-7,NA,CASSYSVSYEQYF,TGTGCCAGCAGTTACTCTGTTTCCTACGAGCAGTACTTC
TRBD1,13,TRBV27,TRBJ2-1,NA,CATRQGAGNEQFF,TGTGCCACCAGACAGGGGGCCGGCAATGAGCAGTTCTTC
NA,18,TRBV11-2,TRBJ2-2,NA,CASSSGVLMRGNTGELFF,TGTGCCAGCAGCTCGGGGGTACTAATGAGGGGTAACACCGGGGAGCTGTTTTTT
NA,15,TRBV7-9,TRBJ2-3,NA,CASSTKYRVTDTQYF,TGTGCCAGCAGCACGAAATACAGGGTCACAGATACGCAGTATTTT
TRBD2,15,TRBV11-3,TRBJ2-3,NA,CASSSGLALTDTQYF,TGTGCCAGCAGCTCAGGACTAGCCCTGACAGATACGCAGTATTTT
TRBD1,15,TRBV28,TRBJ2-4,NA,CASSDPTGVNYIQYF,TGTGCCAGCAGCGATCCAACAGGGGTAAACTACATTCAGTACTTC